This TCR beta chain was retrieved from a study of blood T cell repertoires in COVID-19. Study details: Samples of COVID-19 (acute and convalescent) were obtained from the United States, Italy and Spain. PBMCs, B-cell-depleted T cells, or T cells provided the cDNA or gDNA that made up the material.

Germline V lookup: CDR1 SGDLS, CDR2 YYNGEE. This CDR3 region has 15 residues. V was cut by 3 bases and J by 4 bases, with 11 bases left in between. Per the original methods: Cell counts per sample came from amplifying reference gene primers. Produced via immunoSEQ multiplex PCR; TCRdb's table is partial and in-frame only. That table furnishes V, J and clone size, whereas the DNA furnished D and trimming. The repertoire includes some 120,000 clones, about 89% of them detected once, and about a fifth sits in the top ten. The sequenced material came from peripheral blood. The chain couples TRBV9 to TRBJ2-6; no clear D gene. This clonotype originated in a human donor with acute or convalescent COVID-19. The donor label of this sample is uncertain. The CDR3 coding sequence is TGTGCCAGCAGCGAGGCCCCCGGGGGGGCCAACGTCCTGACTTTC. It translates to CASSEAPGGANVLTF.